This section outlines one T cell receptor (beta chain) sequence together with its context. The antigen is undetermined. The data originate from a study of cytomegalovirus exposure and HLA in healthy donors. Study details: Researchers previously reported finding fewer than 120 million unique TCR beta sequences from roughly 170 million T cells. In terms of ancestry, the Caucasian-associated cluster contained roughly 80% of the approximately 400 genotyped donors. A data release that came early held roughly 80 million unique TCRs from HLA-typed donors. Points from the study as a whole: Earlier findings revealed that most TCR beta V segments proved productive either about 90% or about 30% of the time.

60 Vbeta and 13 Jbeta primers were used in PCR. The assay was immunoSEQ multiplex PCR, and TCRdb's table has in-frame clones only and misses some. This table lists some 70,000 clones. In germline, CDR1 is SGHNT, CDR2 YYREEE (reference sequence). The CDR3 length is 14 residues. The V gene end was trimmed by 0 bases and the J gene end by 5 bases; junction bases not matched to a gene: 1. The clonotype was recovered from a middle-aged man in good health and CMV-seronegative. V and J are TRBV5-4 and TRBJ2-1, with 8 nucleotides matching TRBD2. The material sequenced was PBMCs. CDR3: CASSLVAGNNEQFF. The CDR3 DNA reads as TGTGCCAGCAGCTTGGTAGCGGGAAACAATGAGCAGTTCTTC.